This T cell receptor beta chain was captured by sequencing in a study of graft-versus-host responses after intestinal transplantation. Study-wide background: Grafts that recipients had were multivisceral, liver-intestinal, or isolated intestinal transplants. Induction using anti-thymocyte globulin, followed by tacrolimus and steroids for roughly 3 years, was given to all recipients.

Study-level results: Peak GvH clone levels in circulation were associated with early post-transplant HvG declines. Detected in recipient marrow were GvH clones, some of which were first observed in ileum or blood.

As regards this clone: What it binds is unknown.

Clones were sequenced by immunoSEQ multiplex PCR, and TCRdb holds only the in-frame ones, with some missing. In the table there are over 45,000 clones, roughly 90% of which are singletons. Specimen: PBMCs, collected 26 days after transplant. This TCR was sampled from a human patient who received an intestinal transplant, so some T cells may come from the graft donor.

The CDR3 sequence: CSAGSNYGYTF. For the CDR3, the DNA is TGCAGTGCTGGGAGTAACTATGGCTACACCTTC. This chain uses TRBV20-1 with TRBJ1-2; D is uncertain. The V and J ends lost 5 bases and 1 base respectively, with 5 bases between them. The germline V gene has CDR1 DFQATT and CDR2 SNEGSKA (reference sequence). The CDR3 length is 11 residues.